This entry features one TCR beta chain sequence. Antigen unknown. This sample was included in a study of hypomethylating agent response in myelodysplastic syndrome. Study background: TET2 mutation, the most common, occurred in about 45% of the 11 patients. Study findings and constraints: Non-responders showed more contracted clonotypes post-treatment, while responders showed more novel ones.

Sequencing was performed with immunoSEQ multiplex PCR; in TCRdb, only in-frame clones are kept and a portion is missing. The repertoire holds 4,700 or so clones, with about 81% as singletons. V dropped 6 bases and J dropped 7 bases, with 22 bases sitting between them. Germline V gives CDR1 LNHDA, CDR2 SQIVND (reference sequence). The CDR3 extends over 16 amino acids. The chain couples TRBV19 to TRBJ1-5; maybe TRBD1 (5 bases). The clonotype originates from a human donor with myelodysplastic syndrome. The sample was bone marrow, taken before or after starting hypomethylating agent treatment for myelodysplastic syndrome (not recorded which). CDR3 in DNA: TGTGCCAGTAGCCCATTCTTACGGGGCGTAGAACAGCCCCAGCATTTT. It encodes CASSPFLRGVEQPQHF.